The entry below gives a single TCR beta chain sequence along with its context. This record comes from a study of blood T cell repertoires in COVID-19. The CDR3 is made up of 14 amino acids. CDR1 is SGHTS, CDR2 YDEGEE, per germline. The ends were cut back, 0 bases at V and 3 bases at J, with 6 bases in the middle. Methods used by the authors: It was from reference gene primer amplification that nucleated cell counts were estimated. Only in-frame clones appear in the TCRdb table, and some are missing; sequencing was by immunoSEQ multiplex PCR. That table is the source of V, J and clone size, and D and trimming were worked out from the DNA. The sample comprises fewer than 150,000 clones, around 89% of which are singletons, and 4.6% rests with the top ten.

V and J are TRBV5-8 and TRBJ2-2; possible D gene TRBD2, 5 bases. This sequence originates from a woman aged 50 to 60 with acute or convalescent COVID-19. Source material: peripheral blood. The CDR3 DNA sequence: TGTGCCAGCAGCTTGGAACTAGACACCGGGGAGCTGTTTTTT. Amino acids: CASSLELDTGELFF.